The 25 T cell receptor beta chains listed next were all sequenced from one sample in a study of cytomegalovirus exposure and HLA in healthy donors. Primers: 60 Vbeta forward and 13 Jbeta reverse. Clones were read by immunoSEQ multiplex PCR, and TCRdb kept only the in-frame ones, dropping some. The profile shows 80,000 to 100,000 clones, around 85% of them singletons. The sequenced sample consisted of PBMCs. All receptors derive from a middle-aged man in good health and CMV-seropositive.

This clone was seen just once. The rearrangement uses TRBV5-1 and TRBJ2-7, with a possible D match to TRBD1 (6 bases). Trimming removed 2 bases from V and 2 bases from J, with 14 bases in between. CDR1 and CDR2 from the germline V gene are SGHRS and YFSETQ. This CDR3 is 15 amino acids long. The CDR3 loop reads CASSFRRQETYEQYF. As DNA, the CDR3 is TGCGCCAGCAGCTTTCGCCGACAGGAGACCTACGAGCAGTACTTC.

This chain uses TRBV6-5 with TRBJ1-2; D remains unclear. CDR3 length equals 13 residues. CDR1 is MNHEY, CDR2 SVGAGI, per germline. Deletions cut 6 bases from V and 3 bases from J, with 11 bases between. CDR3 in amino acids: CASSLEGHYGYTF. In DNA form, the CDR3 reads TGTGCCAGCAGCCTTGAGGGTCACTATGGCTACACCTTC.

The rearrangement uses TRBV6-5 and TRBJ2-7; no reliable D call. V was clipped by 6 bases and J by 2 bases, with 17 bases between them. Germline assignment: CDR1 MNHEY and CDR2 SVGAGI. The CDR3 spans 15 residues. The CDR3 nucleotides are TGTGCCAGCAGCCCCGGTGGAGCGCTGACCTACGAGCAGTACTTC. Translated, it gives CASSPGGALTYEQYF.

The gene calls are TRBV7-8 and TRBJ1-1, with D uncertain. CDR1 and CDR2 from the germline V gene are SGHVS and FQNEAQ. V lost 3 bases and J lost 7, with 15 bases in between. The length of the CDR3 is 14 residues. The DNA of the CDR3 is TGTGCCAGCAGCTTGACAATAGGTTCGAGTGAAGCTTTCTTT. Amino acids: CASSLTIGSSEAFF.

V gene TRBV9 combines with J gene TRBJ1-2, with D perhaps TRBD1 (6 bases). With 0 bases removed from V and 1 base from J, the gap between germline ends came to 13 bases. The CDR3 contains 16 residues. The germline CDR1 and CDR2 sequences are SGDLS and YYNGEE. CDR3 loop: CASSVGGGGGNYGYTF. Written as DNA, the CDR3 is TGTGCCAGCAGCGTAGGGGGGGGAGGGGGTAACTATGGCTACACCTTC.

Remarks on this clone: This CDR3 is also generated by other DNA sequences in the sample. The V gene is TRBV4-1, the J gene TRBJ2-5, with 15 positions matching TRBD2. With 2 bases clipped from V and 4 bases from J, the junction kept 8 bases outside the gene matches. Germline-derived CDR1 and CDR2 are MGHRA and YSYEKL. The CDR3 is made up of 18 amino acids. The CDR3 reads CASSQISGLAGGGETQYF. For the CDR3, the DNA is TGCGCCAGCAGCCAAATCTCCGGACTAGCGGGGGGGGGAGAGACCCAGTACTTC.

J is TRBJ2-3 and V is TRBV28, with D uncertain. V shed 4 bases and J shed 2 bases, with 16 bases lying between them. The germline gives CDR1 MDHEN, CDR2 SYDVKM. CDR3 size: 16 residues. The CDR3 bases are TGTGCCAGCAGTTGGGCCCCTGAGTTGGCCACAGATACGCAGTATTTT. Translating gives CASSWAPELATDTQYF.

This chain uses TRBV4-1 with TRBJ2-2; TRBD1 aligns across 11 bases. CDR1 is MGHRA and CDR2 is YSYEKL in the germline V gene. J was trimmed by 6 bases and V by 2 bases; bases with no gene match: 5. This CDR3 contains 16 residues. The CDR3 reads CASSQRGQGVPGELFF. CDR3 DNA sequence: TGCGCCAGCAGCCAACGGGGACAGGGGGTCCCCGGGGAGCTGTTTTTT.

The gene calls are TRBV19 and TRBJ1-3; D call uncertain. This CDR3 comprises 16 residues. Germline CDR1 is LNHDA and CDR2 is SQIVND (reference sequence). V lost 3 bases and J lost 2, with 14 bases in between. The CDR3: CASSIPSHSPGNTIYF. Written as DNA, the CDR3 is TGTGCCAGTAGTATCCCGAGCCACAGCCCTGGAAACACCATATATTTT.

This clone was counted a few times. The V and J genes are TRBV19 and TRBJ2-1, with a weak D call TRBD2 (5 bases). This CDR3 is built from 13 residues. V was shortened by 4 bases and J by 8 bases, with 12 bases between the two germline ends. CDR1 and CDR2 from the germline V gene are LNHDA and SQIVND (reference sequence). The CDR3 loop reads CASSTTLGDEQFF. The CDR3 DNA is TGTGCCAGTAGTACCACCCTGGGAGATGAGCAGTTCTTC.

The chain uses TRBV5-1 and TRBJ2-6; 8 bases are shared with TRBD1. This CDR3 contains 18 residues. V shed 7 bases, J shed 0 bases, and the junction held 12 bases outside the gene matches. In germline, CDR1 is SGHRS, CDR2 YFSETQ. CDR3 sequence reads: CASSPSRTGLSGANVLTF. For the CDR3, the DNA is TGCGCCAGCTCCCCCTCCCGGACAGGGCTCTCTGGGGCCAACGTCCTGACTTTC.

The CDR3 region has the DNA TGTGCCAGCAGTTTAACAGGGCGGAATTCACCCCTCCACTTT. As protein: CASSLTGRNSPLHF. V usage is TRBV27 and J usage is TRBJ1-6; weak D call: TRBD1 (6 bases). V was trimmed by 2 bases and J by 7 bases, leaving 9 bases between them. The germline V gene encodes CDR1 MNHEY and CDR2 SMNVEV (reference sequence). The CDR3 is made up of 14 amino acids.

The table lists this clone with a count of one. Other DNA sequences from this sample encode an identical CDR3 as well. The CDR3 sequence: CASSPPGGTEAFF. The CDR3 region has the DNA TGCGCCAGCAGCCCCCCCGGGGGCACTGAAGCTTTCTTT. The chain recombines TRBV5-1 with TRBJ1-1; D possibly corresponds to TRBD1 (5 bases). V dropped 4 bases and J dropped 4 bases, with 11 bases sitting between them. This CDR3 is 13 amino acids long. Germline lookup yields CDR1 SGHRS and CDR2 YFSETQ. Filled out from reference TRBV5-1 and TRBJ1-1, the complete variable domain reads KAGVTQTPRYLIKTRGQQVTLSCSPISGHRSVSWYQQTPGQGLQFLFEYFSETQRNKGNFPGRFSGRQFSNSRSEMNVSTLELGDSALYLCASSPPGGTEAFFGQGTRLTVV.

The chain couples TRBV19 to TRBJ2-1, with 8 nucleotides matching TRBD2. Germline lookup yields CDR1 LNHDA and CDR2 SQIVND (reference sequence). The CDR3 covers 16 residues. V dropped 1 base and J dropped 5; count of bases not matched to a gene: 7. CDR3: CASSIVASGSHNEQFF. In DNA, the CDR3 is TGTGCCAGTAGTATAGTGGCTAGCGGGTCCCACAATGAGCAGTTCTTC.

This chain links TRBV19 with TRBJ1-2; weak D call: TRBD1 (5 bases). From germline, CDR1 is LNHDA and CDR2 SQIVND (reference sequence). Trimming took off 7 bases at V and 1 base at J, with 13 bases between the two ends. This CDR3 contains 14 residues. The CDR3 sequence: CASTPTAYNYGYTF. CDR3 sequence (DNA): TGTGCCAGTACCCCGACAGCCTATAACTATGGCTACACCTTC. Looking up the rest from reference TRBV19 and TRBJ1-2 gives the full variable domain: DGGITQSPKYLFRKEGQNVTLSCEQNLNHDAMYWYRQDPGQGLRLIYYSQIVNDFQKGDIAEGYSVSREKKESFPLTVTSAQKNPTAFYLCASTPTAYNYGYTFGSGTRLTVV.

The chain carries TRBV9 and TRBJ2-5; 12 bases are shared with TRBD2. The J call is uncertain, as TRBJ2-7 better fits the DNA end. CDR3 size: 18 residues. Germline CDR1 is SGDLS and CDR2 is YYNGEE. The CDR3 here is CASSALGPLAGGAYEQYF. For the CDR3, the DNA is TGTGCCAGCAGCGCGCTGGGGCCTCTAGCGGGAGGGGCCTACGAGCAGTACTTC.

The V gene is TRBV5-1, the J gene TRBJ1-1; a possible D gene is TRBD1 (5 bases). The CDR3 loop spans 13 amino acids. Germline V CDR1 and CDR2: SGHRS, YFSETQ. The V gene lost 4 bases and the J gene lost 2 bases, with 9 bases spanning the gap. The CDR3 is CASSVTVNTEAFF. Here the CDR3 DNA reads TGCGCCAGCAGCGTGACAGTAAACACTGAAGCTTTCTTT.

V is TRBV30 and J is TRBJ2-1; D might be TRBD2 (6 bases). The CDR3 sequence is 8 residues long. CDR1 and CDR2 from the germline V gene are GTSNPN and SVGIG (reference sequence). The CDR3 region has the DNA TGTGCGGCGGGGCAGCAGTTCTTC. Encoded protein: CAAGQQFF.

On this clone itself: Sequence at one end of the junction differs from germline and may be a read error. In DNA form, the CDR3 reads TGTTCCAGCAGCTCGACAGAAAAACTGTTTTTT. Amino acids: CSSSSTEKLFF. The rearrangement uses TRBV7-9 and TRBJ1-4; D is unresolved. CDR3 length: 11 residues. The germline gives CDR1 SEHNR, CDR2 FQNEAQ (reference sequence).

This sequence joins TRBV5-5 and TRBJ1-1, with D possibly being TRBD1 (6 bases). The CDR3 spans 14 residues. Trimming removed 4 bases from V and 0 bases from J, with 10 bases in between. Germline CDR1 reads SGHKS; CDR2 reads YYEKEE (reference sequence). The CDR3 DNA sequence: TGTGCCAGCAGCCGGGGACACATGAACACTGAAGCTTTCTTT. Protein: CASSRGHMNTEAFF.

The chain recombines TRBV28 with TRBJ1-3; D gene ambiguous. Germline lookup yields CDR1 MDHEN and CDR2 SYDVKM. Trimming stripped 7 bases from V and 2 bases from J, with 6 bases between. This CDR3 contains 12 residues. The CDR3 nucleotides are TGTGCCAGCAAGGAGCCTGGAAACACCATATATTTT. Encoded protein: CASKEPGNTIYF.

The rearrangement uses TRBV12-5 and TRBJ1-2, with a weak D call TRBD1 (6 bases). V was trimmed by 3 bases and J by 8 bases, leaving 19 bases between them. Germline V gives CDR1 LGHNT, CDR2 FRNRAP. This CDR3 region has 15 residues. CDR3 nucleotides: TGTGCTAGTGGTTTTGTTCCGCCTGGACAGCGAGGCTACACCTTC. As protein: CASGFVPPGQRGYTF.

V gene TRBV18 combines with J gene TRBJ2-1; D not certain. The V gene lost 3 bases and the J gene lost 3 bases, with 15 bases spanning the gap. In germline, CDR1 is KGHSH, CDR2 LQKENI. The CDR3 totals 16 residues. The CDR3 region has the DNA TGTGCCAGCTCACCCACCACTCTCTCCCTCTACAATGAGCAGTTCTTC. This gives the protein CASSPTTLSLYNEQFF.

This clone was picked up a small number of times. This chain uses TRBV5-1 with TRBJ1-6, with TRBD1 matching 8 bases. The CDR3 extends over 14 amino acids. Per the germline V gene, CDR1 is SGHRS and CDR2 is YFSETQ. J was trimmed by 8 bases and V by 4 bases; bases with no gene match: 5. The CDR3 DNA reads as TGCGCCAGCAGCAAGGACAGGGATTATTCACCCCTCCACTTT. Encoded protein: CASSKDRDYSPLHF.

The chain is built from TRBV7-2 and TRBJ2-2; 7 bases line up with TRBD1. The CDR3 contains 14 residues. J lost 6 bases, V lost 5 bases, and 6 bases had no gene match. Germline CDR1 reads SGHTA; CDR2 reads FQGNSA. The CDR3 DNA follows: TGTGCCAGCAGCGTAGACAGGGTCCCCGGGGAGCTGTTTTTT. This codes for CASSVDRVPGELFF. Complete variable domain (other parts from reference TRBV7-2 and TRBJ2-2): GAGVSQSPSNKVTEKGKDVELRCDPISGHTALYWYRQSLGQGLEFLIYFQGNSAPDKSGLPSDRFSAERTGGSVSTLTIQRTQQEDSAVYLCASSVDRVPGELFFGEGSRLTVL.